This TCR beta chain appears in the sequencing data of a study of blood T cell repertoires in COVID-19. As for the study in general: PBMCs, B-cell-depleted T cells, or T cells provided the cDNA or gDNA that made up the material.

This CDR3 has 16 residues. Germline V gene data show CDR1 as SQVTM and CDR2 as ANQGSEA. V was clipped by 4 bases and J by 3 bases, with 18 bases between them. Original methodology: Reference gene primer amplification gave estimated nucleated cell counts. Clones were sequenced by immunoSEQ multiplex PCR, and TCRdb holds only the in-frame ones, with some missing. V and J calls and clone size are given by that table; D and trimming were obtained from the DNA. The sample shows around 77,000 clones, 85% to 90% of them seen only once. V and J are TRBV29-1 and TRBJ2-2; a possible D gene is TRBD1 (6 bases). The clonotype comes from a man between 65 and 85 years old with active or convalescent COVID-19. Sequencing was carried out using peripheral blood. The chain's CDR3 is CSVVQGPGSDTGELFF. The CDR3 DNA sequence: TGCAGCGTTGTACAGGGCCCCGGAAGTGACACCGGGGAGCTGTTTTTT.